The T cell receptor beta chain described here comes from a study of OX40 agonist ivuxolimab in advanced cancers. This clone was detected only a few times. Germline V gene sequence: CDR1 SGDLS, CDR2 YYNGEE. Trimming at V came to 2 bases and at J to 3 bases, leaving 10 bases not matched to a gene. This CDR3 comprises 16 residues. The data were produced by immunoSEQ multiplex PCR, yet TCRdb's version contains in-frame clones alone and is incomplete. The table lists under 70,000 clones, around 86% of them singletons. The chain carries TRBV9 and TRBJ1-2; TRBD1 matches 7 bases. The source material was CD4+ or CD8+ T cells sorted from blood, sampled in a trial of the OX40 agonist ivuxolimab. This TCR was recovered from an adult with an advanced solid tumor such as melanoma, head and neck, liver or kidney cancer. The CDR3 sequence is CASSVTPQGRDYGYTF. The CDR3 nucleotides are TGTGCCAGCAGCGTTACCCCACAGGGGAGGGACTATGGCTACACCTTC.